This is a list of T cell receptor beta chains from one sample in a study of cytomegalovirus exposure and HLA in healthy donors. TCRdb's copy holds only in-frame clones and misses some; the assay was immunoSEQ multiplex PCR. The table includes 200,000 to 250,000 clones, around 76% detected once. Input material: PBMCs. These receptors came from a woman between 40 and 55 years old in good health and CMV-seropositive. Both conserved end residues are part of each CDR3. D genes are given only for firm matches. The size entry is marked missing in some rows and otherwise reads once, few, many or a size class.

>TRBJ2-3|NA|once|TRBV14
CASSQDFTDTQYF
TGTGCCAGCAGCCAAGACTTCACAGATACGCAGTATTTT
>TRBJ2-3|TRBD2|NA|TRBV11-2
CASSKGEAGGTDTQYF
TGTGCCAGCAGCAAAGGAGAAGCGGGAGGTACAGATACGCAGTATTTT
>TRBJ1-2|NA|NA|TRBV29-1
CSVVGVQSNYGYTF
TGCAGCGTTGTAGGGGTACAGTCTAACTATGGCTACACCTTC
>TRBJ2-2|TRBD2|NA|TRBV10-3
CAIQTSGGTGELFF
TGTGCCATCCAAACTAGCGGGGGAACCGGGGAGCTGTTTTTT
>TRBJ2-3|TRBD2|NA|TRBV18
CASSPLVLAGDTQYF
TGTGCCAGCTCACCTCTGGTACTAGCGGGAGATACGCAGTATTTT
>TRBJ1-4|NA|NA|TRBV9
CASSGGTMGEKLFF
TGTGCCAGCAGCGGGGGCACTATGGGTGAAAAACTGTTTTTT
>TRBJ2-7|NA|NA|TRBV5-1
CASSLSPGGSYEQYF
TGCGCCAGCAGCTTGTCTCCAGGGGGGTCCTACGAGCAGTACTTC
>TRBJ1-5|NA|NA|TRBV30
CAWSVAGFGSNQPQHF
TGTGCCTGGAGTGTAGCAGGGTTCGGAAGCAATCAGCCCCAGCATTTT
>TRBJ1-4|TRBD1|NA|TRBV7-9
CASSSGTGGEKLFF
TGTGCCAGCAGCTCCGGGACAGGGGGTGAAAAACTGTTTTTT
>TRBJ2-5|NA|once|TRBV7-3
CASSLTVNIQETQYF
TGTGCCAGCAGCTTAACGGTCAACATCCAAGAGACCCAGTACTTC
>TRBJ2-7|TRBD2|few|TRBV5-3
CARSFILGREIHEQYF
TGTGCCAGAAGCTTCATCCTCGGGCGGGAGATACACGAGCAGTACTTC
>TRBJ2-3|TRBD2|NA|TRBV30
CAWSVAAGGTDTQYF
TGTGCCTGGAGTGTAGCAGCGGGAGGGACAGATACGCAGTATTTT
>TRBJ2-1|NA|NA|TRBV5-4
CASSQMTAPNEQFF
TGTGCCAGCAGTCAAATGACAGCCCCCAATGAGCAGTTCTTC
>TRBJ2-1|TRBD1|NA|TRBV5-1
CASSLDGQVTYNEQFF
TGCGCCAGCAGCTTGGACGGACAGGTAACCTACAATGAGCAGTTCTTC
>TRBJ2-5|TRBD1|NA|TRBV6-5
CASSPGQGARKTQYF
TGTGCCAGCAGTCCGGGACAGGGGGCGCGGAAGACCCAGTACTTC
>TRBJ2-3|NA|once|TRBV5-1
CASSPPSVTDTQYF
TGCGCCAGCAGCCCCCCTAGCGTCACAGATACGCAGTATTTT
>TRBJ1-4|NA|NA|TRBV2
CASNGGPANEKLFF
TGTGCCAGCAACGGGGGACCGGCTAATGAAAAACTGTTTTTT
>TRBJ1-2|TRBD1|NA|TRBV30
CAWSMPTGTANYGYTF
TGTGCCTGGAGTATGCCCACCGGGACAGCTAACTATGGCTACACCTTC
>TRBJ1-3|NA|once|TRBV4-1
CASSQALNFGQFFSGNTIYF
TGCGCCAGCAGCCAAGCCTTAAACTTCGGACAGTTCTTCTCTGGAAACACCATATATTTT
>TRBJ1-1|NA|NA|TRBV7-9
CASSLGSTEAFF
TGTGCCAGCAGCTTAGGTAGCACTGAAGCTTTCTTT
>TRBJ1-1|TRBD1|few|TRBV7-2
CASSSPGGAYKAFF
TGTGCCAGCAGCAGTCCAGGGGGCGCTTACAAAGCTTTCTTT
>TRBJ2-1|NA|once|TRBV9
CASSVGQNYYNEQFF
TGTGCCAGCAGCGTGGGACAAAACTACTACAATGAGCAGTTCTTC
>TRBJ1-1|NA|once|TRBV29-1
CSVRTDSGFTEAFF
TGCAGCGTTAGGACGGATTCAGGGTTCACTGAAGCTTTCTTT
>TRBJ1-5|NA|NA|TRBV5-5
CASSLGTLNQPQHF
TGTGCCAGCAGCTTGGGGACTCTCAATCAGCCCCAGCATTTT
>TRBJ2-7|TRBD2|NA|TRBV7-2
CASSLEVLAGNYEQYF
TGTGCCAGCAGCTTAGAGGTACTAGCGGGGAACTACGAGCAGTACTTC
>TRBJ1-2|TRBD1|NA|TRBV2
CASSGQGHHYGYTF
TGTGCCAGCAGTGGACAGGGGCATCACTATGGCTACACCTTC
>TRBJ2-7|NA|NA|TRBV4-1
CASSLEVSALPPYQQYF
TGCGCCAGCAGCCTAGAAGTGTCAGCGCTTCCTCCCTACCAGCAGTACTTC
>TRBJ2-1|TRBD2|once|TRBV5-1
CASTLGTREGEQFF
TGCGCCAGCACCCTCGGGACACGGGAGGGTGAGCAGTTCTTC
>TRBJ1-2|TRBD1|NA|TRBV29-1
CSVGGTGIYGYTF
TGCAGCGTGGGCGGGACAGGGATCTATGGCTACACCTTC
>TRBJ1-2|NA|once|TRBV11-2
CASSLAERSYGYTF
TGTGCCAGCAGCTTAGCAGAGAGGAGCTATGGCTACACCTTC
>TRBJ2-5|NA|NA|TRBV29-1
CSASGTAGETQYF
TGCAGCGCCTCCGGGACAGCGGGAGAGACCCAGTACTTC
>TRBJ2-2|NA|NA|TRBV7-6
CASSSRKTGLENTGELFF
TGTGCCAGCAGTTCTCGTAAAACGGGACTGGAGAACACCGGGGAGCTGTTTTTT
>TRBJ2-7|TRBD2|NA|TRBV5-1
CASSLGTSGRIFYEQYF
TGCGCCAGCAGCTTGGGGACTAGCGGGAGAATCTTCTACGAGCAGTACTTC
>TRBJ2-7|NA|NA|TRBV6-1
CASSEPGQTNEQYF
TGTGCCAGCAGTGAACCGGGACAAACGAACGAGCAGTACTTC
>TRBJ1-2|TRBD1|NA|TRBV7-2
CASSQPTGATGYTF
TGTGCCAGCAGCCAACCGACAGGGGCTACTGGCTACACCTTC
>TRBJ2-1|TRBD2|NA|TRBV2
CAGGLAVYNEQFF
TGTGCCGGGGGACTAGCGGTCTACAATGAGCAGTTCTTC
>TRBJ2-1|TRBD1|NA|TRBV6-1
CASSRTGGYNEQFF
TGTGCCAGCAGCCGGACAGGGGGCTACAATGAGCAGTTCTTC
>TRBJ2-6|NA|NA|TRBV7-9
CASSSHRSGANVLTF
TGTGCCAGCAGCTCACACCGTTCTGGGGCCAACGTCCTGACTTTC
>TRBJ2-7|NA|NA|TRBV10-1
CATPGLDSSEQYF
TGCGCCACCCCGGGACTGGACTCCAGCGAGCAGTACTTC
>TRBJ1-1|TRBD1|NA|TRBV6-5
CASSYGGTGGTEAFF
TGTGCCAGCAGTTACGGGGGAACAGGGGGCACTGAAGCTTTCTTT
>TRBJ2-5|NA|NA|TRBV2
CASKAGAWTQYF
TGTGCCAGCAAGGCGGGGGCCTGGACCCAGTACTTC